This T cell receptor (beta chain) was captured in a study of T cell repertoires in ileal Crohn's disease. Turning to the study itself: At surgery, about 38% of patients smoked, with median disease duration about 7.9 years. Postoperative therapy was given to about half: 10 to 12 thiopurines, around 20 anti-TNF agents.

This clone was recorded once. Only in-frame clones appear in the TCRdb table, and some are missing; sequencing was by immunoSEQ multiplex PCR. The sample has approximately 7,700 clones; roughly 96% are singletons. The V gene's germline CDR1 is SGHTA and CDR2 FQGTGA. V gave up 3 bases and J gave up 4 bases, with 15 bases separating them. This CDR3 is built from 15 residues. This sequence joins TRBV7-3 and TRBJ1-1, with D hard to call. Sequences were obtained from ileal tissue. This clonotype was sampled from an adult with Crohn's disease. CDR3 nucleotides: TGTGCCAGCAGCTTGGCCGGCGGGTTTGGCACTGAAGCTTTCTTT. It translates to CASSLAGGFGTEAFF.